Below are 16 T cell receptor beta chains sequenced from a single sample in a study of blood T cell repertoires in COVID-19. The method was immunoSEQ multiplex PCR; TCRdb's version includes in-frame clones alone and lacks a portion of them. The table has around 250,000 clones, 88% seen once. Sequenced input: PBMCs or T cells enriched from blood (not recorded which). These receptor sequences come from a woman aged 35 to 49 who had been exposed to COVID-19.

The chain is built from TRBV11-2 and TRBJ2-3; D might be TRBD2 (6 bases). The CDR3 spans 15 residues. Germline CDR1 reads SGHAT; CDR2 reads FQNNGV. V lost 5 bases, J lost 2 bases, and 14 bases lay in between. The CDR3 DNA follows: TGTGCCAGCAGCCAGGACTACCTCTCCACAGATACGCAGTATTTT. It codes for CASSQDYLSTDTQYF.

A word on this clone: This specimen includes other DNA sequences encoding the same CDR3. CDR3 region: CASSHGGTGKNIQYF. The CDR3 nucleotides read TGTGCCAGCAGCCATGGCGGGACGGGTAAAAACATTCAGTACTTC. The chain has TRBV3-1 (or the pseudogene TRBV3-2) and TRBJ2-4; the D gene is possibly TRBD2 (6 bases). V was trimmed by 3 bases and J by 4 bases, leaving 13 bases between them. Germline V gene data show CDR1 as LGHDT and CDR2 as YNNKEL (reference sequence). The CDR3 length is 15 residues.

The chain uses TRBV21-1 and TRBJ2-7; TRBD2, as called in the table, went unchecked against the DNA. TRBV21-1 is marked as a pseudogene. The CDR3 sequence is 15 residues long. As DNA, the CDR3 is TGTGCCAGCAGCAAAGGCGGGGCGGCGATCTACGAGCAGTACGTC. This encodes CASSKGGAAIYEQYV.

The V call is TRBV4-1, the J call TRBJ2-5, with 14 bases fitting TRBD2. The CDR3 has 17 residues. V shed 3 bases, J shed 3 bases, and the junction held 6 bases outside the gene matches. Germline V CDR1 and CDR2: MGHRA, YSYEKL. The CDR3 DNA is TGCGCCAGCAGCCATCCTCCGACTAGCGGGGGGGAAGAGACCCAGTACTTC. Protein: CASSHPPTSGGEETQYF.

The chain is built from TRBV5-1 and TRBJ2-7; tentatively, D is TRBD2 (6 bases). Germline V gene sequence: CDR1 SGHRS, CDR2 YFSETQ. V lost 0 bases to trimming and J lost 1 base, with 8 bases between them. The CDR3 extends over 14 amino acids. The CDR3 DNA is TGCGCCAGCAGCTTGGTGGAGGGGTCCTACGAGCAGTACTTC. This codes for CASSLVEGSYEQYF.

The CDR3 sequence: CASSSGRGRGTEAFF. The CDR3 coding sequence is TGTGCCAGCAGCTCCGGGCGGGGACGAGGCACTGAAGCTTTCTTT. J is TRBJ1-1 and V is TRBV11-3; D may be TRBD1 (5 bases). The CDR3 consists of 15 residues. Germline loops: CDR1 SGHNT, CDR2 YENEEA. V lost 4 bases to trimming and J lost 4 bases, with 16 bases between them.

The chain uses TRBV10-2 and TRBJ2-1; the match to TRBD1 covers 7 bases. Germline CDR1 and CDR2: WSHSY and SAAADI. Trimming at V came to 5 bases and at J to 3 bases, leaving 7 bases not matched to a gene. The CDR3 has 15 residues. This CDR3 is CASSLPGQYYNEQFF. The CDR3 DNA sequence: TGCGCCAGCAGTCTTCCGGGACAGTACTACAATGAGCAGTTCTTC.

This clone was found once. The chain couples TRBV7-2 to TRBJ1-2; TRBD1 matches at 9 bases. Germline V gene lookup returns CDR1 SGHTA and CDR2 FQGNSA. The CDR3 has 14 residues. V lost 4 bases and J lost 1; bases outside the gene matches: 1. CDR3 sequence: CASSWTGVNYGYTF. For the CDR3, the DNA is TGTGCCAGCAGCTGGACAGGGGTTAACTATGGCTACACCTTC.

CDR3 residues: CASSTGNTEAFF. For the CDR3, the DNA is TGTGCCAGTAGTACAGGGAACACTGAAGCTTTCTTT. The chain combines TRBV19 with TRBJ1-1; D not certain. V was clipped by 4 bases and J by 1 base, with 4 bases between them. This CDR3 has 12 amino acids. Germline V lookup: CDR1 LNHDA, CDR2 SQIVND (reference sequence).

V and J are TRBV5-4 and TRBJ2-1; tentative D call: TRBD1 (5 bases). The CDR3 runs 14 residues. The V and J ends lost 1 base and 6 bases respectively, with 11 bases between them. Germline V lookup: CDR1 SGHNT, CDR2 YYREEE (reference sequence). Here the CDR3 DNA reads TGTGCCAGCAGCTTGATCTCCGACAGCAATGAGCAGTTCTTC. Its translation: CASSLISDSNEQFF.

V is TRBV11-3 and J is TRBJ2-1; TRBD2 matches at 7 bases. Per the germline V gene, CDR1 is SGHNT and CDR2 is YENEEA. The CDR3 is made up of 13 amino acids. After removal of 8 bases from V and 9 bases from J, the junction contained 10 bases not matched to a gene. The DNA of the CDR3 is TGTGCCAGCGGATCAGGGAGGGGAGGTGAGCAGTTCTTC. Residues: CASGSGRGGEQFF.

The table lists this clone with a count of one. CDR3 DNA: TGTGCCACCAGTGCCCGGGGGGAAGAGTATTTT. Its protein product is CATSARGEEYF. The chain has TRBV24-1 and TRBJ2-3, with 7 bases lining up with TRBD2. The trim removed 5 bases at V and 13 bases at J, leaving 5 bases unmatched. Germline V gene data show CDR1 as KGHDR and CDR2 as SFDVKD. CDR3 length: 11 amino acids.

The chain couples TRBV30 to TRBJ1-2, with TRBD1 as a possible D gene (5 bases). V gave up 0 bases and J gave up 8 bases, with 22 bases separating them. The germline V gene encodes CDR1 GTSNPN and CDR2 SVGIG (reference sequence). The CDR3 sequence is 16 residues long. The CDR3 reads CAWSVGSAGRQRGYTF. CDR3 DNA: TGTGCCTGGAGTGTGGGTTCGGCAGGGAGGCAGAGGGGCTACACCTTC.

On this clone: Other DNA variants within this sample encode the same CDR3. The chain carries TRBV5-4 and TRBJ2-7; 9 nucleotides agree with TRBD2. The V gene end was trimmed by 5 bases and the J gene end by 4 bases; junction bases not matched to a gene: 4. Germline assignment: CDR1 SGHNT and CDR2 YYREEE (reference sequence). CDR3 length: 13 amino acids. DNA of the CDR3: TGTGCCAGCAGTCCGGGACTAGCTTACGAGCAGTACTTC. Protein product: CASSPGLAYEQYF.

V and J are TRBV28 and TRBJ2-1; 7 positions agree with TRBD2. CDR1 is MDHEN, CDR2 SYDVKM, per germline. The CDR3 contains 14 residues. V lost 5 bases to trimming and J lost 3 bases; unmatched junction nucleotides: 4. CDR3 coding DNA: TGTGCCAGCAGTGCTGCGGGAGACTACAATGAGCAGTTCTTC. It translates to CASSAAGDYNEQFF.

This clone was detected once. This sequence joins TRBV14 and TRBJ2-5, with D possibly TRBD1 on 6 matching bases. Germline loops: CDR1 SGHDN, CDR2 FVKESK. This CDR3 region has 16 residues. V lost 4 bases and J 7 bases, leaving 22 bases between the germline ends. CDR3 loop: CASSPVLDRTWGTQYF. CDR3 DNA: TGTGCCAGCAGCCCTGTTCTTGACAGGACCTGGGGGACCCAGTACTTC.